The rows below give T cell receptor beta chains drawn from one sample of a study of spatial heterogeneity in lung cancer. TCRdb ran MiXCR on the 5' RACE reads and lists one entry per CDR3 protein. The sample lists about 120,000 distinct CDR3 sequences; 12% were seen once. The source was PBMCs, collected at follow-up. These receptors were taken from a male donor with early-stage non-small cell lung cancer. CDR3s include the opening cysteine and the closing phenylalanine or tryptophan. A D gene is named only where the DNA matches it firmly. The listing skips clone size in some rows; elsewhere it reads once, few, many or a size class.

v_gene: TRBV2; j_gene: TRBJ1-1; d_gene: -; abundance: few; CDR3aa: CARELGGNTEAFF; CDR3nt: TGTGCCAGGGAGCTGGGGGGTAACACTGAAGCTTTCTTT
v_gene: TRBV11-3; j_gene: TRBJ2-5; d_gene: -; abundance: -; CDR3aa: CASRNGGTAQETQYF; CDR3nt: TGTGCCAGCAGGAATGGGGGGACAGCCCAAGAGACCCAGTACTTC
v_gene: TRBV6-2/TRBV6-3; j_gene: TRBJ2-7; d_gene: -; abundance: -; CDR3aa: CASKGAGAAYEQYF; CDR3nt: TGTGCCAGCAAGGGGGCGGGGGCAGCCTACGAGCAGTACTTC
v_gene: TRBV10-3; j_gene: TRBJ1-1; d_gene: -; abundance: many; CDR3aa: CASQWGADTEAFF; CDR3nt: TGTGCCTCCCAATGGGGGGCCGACACTGAAGCTTTCTTT
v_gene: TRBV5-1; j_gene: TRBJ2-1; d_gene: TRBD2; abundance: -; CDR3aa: CASSSRAGGGEQFF; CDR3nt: TGCGCCAGCAGCTCCCGAGCGGGGGGTGGTGAGCAGTTCTTC
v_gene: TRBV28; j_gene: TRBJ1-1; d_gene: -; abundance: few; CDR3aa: CASSRTGTEAFF; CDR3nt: TGTGCCAGCAGCAGAACAGGCACTGAAGCTTTCTTT
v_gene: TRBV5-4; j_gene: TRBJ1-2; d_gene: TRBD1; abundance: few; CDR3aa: CASSLAGTGAGYTF; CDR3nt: TGTGCCAGCAGCTTGGCCGGGACAGGTGCCGGCTACACCTTC
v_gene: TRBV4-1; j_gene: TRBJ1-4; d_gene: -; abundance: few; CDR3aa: CASSLEPVATNEKLFF; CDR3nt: TGCGCCAGCAGTCTAGAACCTGTTGCAACTAATGAAAAACTGTTTTTT
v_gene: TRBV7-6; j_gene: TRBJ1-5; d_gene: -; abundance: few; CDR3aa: CASSLGDGRQGNQPQHF; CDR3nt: TGTGCCAGCAGCTTAGGGGACGGGCGTCAGGGCAATCAGCCCCAGCATTTT
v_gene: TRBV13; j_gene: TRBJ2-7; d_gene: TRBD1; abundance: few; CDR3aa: CASRPSIGTGLYEQYF; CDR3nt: TGTGCCAGCAGGCCCTCCATCGGGACAGGGTTGTACGAGCAGTACTTC
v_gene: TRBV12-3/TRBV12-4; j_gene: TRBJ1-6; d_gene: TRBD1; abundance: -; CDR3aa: CASSWDRGRRDSPLHF; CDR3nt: TGTGCCAGCAGTTGGGACAGGGGGCGAAGAGACTCACCCCTCCACTTT
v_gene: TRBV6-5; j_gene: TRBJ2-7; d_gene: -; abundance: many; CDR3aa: CASRDRAGYEQYF; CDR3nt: TGTGCCAGCAGAGACCGGGCTGGCTACGAGCAGTACTTC
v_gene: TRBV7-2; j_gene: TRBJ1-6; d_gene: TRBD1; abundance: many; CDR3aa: CASSYDRVGNSPLHF; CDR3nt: TGTGCCAGCAGCTACGACAGGGTCGGAAATTCACCCCTCCACTTT
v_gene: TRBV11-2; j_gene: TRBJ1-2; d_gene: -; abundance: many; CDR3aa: CASSPNYGYTF; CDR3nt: TGTGCCAGCAGCCCTAACTATGGCTACACCTTC
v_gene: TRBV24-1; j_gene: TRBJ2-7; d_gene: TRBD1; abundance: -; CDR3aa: CATSDTTGSLYEQYF; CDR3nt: TGTGCCACCAGTGACACGACAGGGTCCCTCTACGAGCAGTACTTC
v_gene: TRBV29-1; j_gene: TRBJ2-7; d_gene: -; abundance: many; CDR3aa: CSVEDRNRPYEQYF; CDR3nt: TGCAGCGTTGAAGATCGGAACAGACCCTACGAGCAGTACTTC
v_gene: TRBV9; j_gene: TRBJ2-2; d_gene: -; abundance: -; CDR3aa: CASGQASNTGELFF; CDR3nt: TGTGCCAGCGGCCAGGCCTCGAACACCGGGGAGCTGTTTTTT
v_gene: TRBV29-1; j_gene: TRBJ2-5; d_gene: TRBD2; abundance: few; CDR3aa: CSVVRGGPQETQYF; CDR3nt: TGCAGCGTTGTGCGGGGGGGGCCCCAAGAGACCCAGTACTTC
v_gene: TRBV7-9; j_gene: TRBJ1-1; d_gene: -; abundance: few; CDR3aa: CASRALTEAFF; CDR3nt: TGTGCCAGCAGGGCGCTCACTGAAGCTTTCTTT
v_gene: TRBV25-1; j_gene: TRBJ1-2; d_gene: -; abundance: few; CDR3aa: CASSDQGSGYTF; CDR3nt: TGTGCCAGCAGTGATCAGGGATCCGGCTACACCTTC
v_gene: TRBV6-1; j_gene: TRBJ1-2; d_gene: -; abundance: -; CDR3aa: CASLGSGGPNYGYTF; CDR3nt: TGTGCCAGCTTGGGGAGTGGGGGACCTAACTATGGCTACACCTTC
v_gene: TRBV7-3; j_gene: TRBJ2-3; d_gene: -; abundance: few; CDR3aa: CASSLAAENTQYF; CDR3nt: TGTGCCAGCAGCTTAGCGGCAGAAAATACGCAGTATTTT
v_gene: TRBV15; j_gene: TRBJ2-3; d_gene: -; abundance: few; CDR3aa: CATSRSSTDTQYF; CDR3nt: TGTGCCACCAGCAGATCCAGCACAGATACGCAGTATTTT
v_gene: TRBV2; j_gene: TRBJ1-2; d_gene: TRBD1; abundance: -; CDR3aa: CASSGTGFTGYTF; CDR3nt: TGTGCCAGTTCCGGGACAGGGTTCACTGGCTACACCTTC
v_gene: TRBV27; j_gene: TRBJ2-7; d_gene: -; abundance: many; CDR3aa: CASSSLGPSSLYEQYF; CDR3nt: TGTGCCAGCAGTTCCCTGGGCCCTTCATCCCTCTACGAGCAGTACTTC
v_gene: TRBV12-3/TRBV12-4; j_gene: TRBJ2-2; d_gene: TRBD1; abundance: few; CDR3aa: CASSLVLRTGPYANTGELFF; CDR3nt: TGTGCCAGCAGTTTAGTCCTACGGACAGGGCCCTACGCGAACACCGGGGAGCTGTTTTTT